This T cell receptor (beta chain) is from a study of cytomegalovirus exposure and HLA in healthy donors. Broader study findings: The classifier reportedly diagnosed cytomegalovirus status with high specificity and sensitivity. Rare TCR sequences dominated, though some public TCRs recurred in many donors.

The donors belonged to the approximately 120-subject validation cohort, separate from the roughly 600-subject first cohort. Data came from immunoSEQ multiplex PCR; TCRdb stores just in-frame clones and leaves some out. The profile shows 130,000 or so clones, about 87% of them singletons. Comments on this clone: What it recognizes is unknown.

The sequence was obtained from a woman aged 25 to 39 in good health and CMV-seropositive. Sequenced input: PBMCs.

CDR3 sequence: CATSRTGIPGELFF. Written as DNA, the CDR3 is TGTGCCACCAGCAGGACAGGGATCCCCGGGGAGCTGTTTTTT. The gene calls are TRBV15 and TRBJ2-2; 7 nucleotides agree with TRBD1. Germline assignment: CDR1 LNHNV and CDR2 YYDKDF (reference sequence). The CDR3 runs 14 residues. The V gene end was trimmed by 3 bases and the J gene end by 6 bases; junction bases not matched to a gene: 4.